This TCR beta chain stems from a study of Ad26.COV2.S vaccination and SARS-CoV-2 variants. This CDR3 spans 10 amino acids. The germline CDR1 and CDR2 sequences are WNHNN and SYGVQD (reference sequence). As for treatment: around 19 received Ad26.COV2.S at low or high dose, single or two shots; roughly five received placebo; per-sample allocation not given. Material that was analyzed had been drawn on day 63 after the first vaccine or placebo injection. Libraries were prepared by immunoSEQ multiplex PCR; TCRdb keeps only in-frame clonotypes and omits some of them. In the table there are about 420,000 clones, around 87% of which are singletons. With regard to this clone: Its cognate antigen is unknown.

The study, taken as a whole, reports: Overall T cell responses may have been underestimated by the analyses of TCR breadth and depth. Comparable non-spike TCR breadth was observed in vaccine and placebo recipients.

Specimen: peripheral blood, collected in a trial of Ad26.COV2.S vaccine versus placebo. The chain carries TRBV10-1 and TRBJ2-3, with D perhaps TRBD1 (6 bases). The TCR was taken from a person between 18 and 59 years old who received the Ad26.COV2.S COVID-19 vaccine or a placebo. CDR3 in DNA: TGCGGGACAGGCACAGATACGCAGTATTTT. It specifies CGTGTDTQYF.